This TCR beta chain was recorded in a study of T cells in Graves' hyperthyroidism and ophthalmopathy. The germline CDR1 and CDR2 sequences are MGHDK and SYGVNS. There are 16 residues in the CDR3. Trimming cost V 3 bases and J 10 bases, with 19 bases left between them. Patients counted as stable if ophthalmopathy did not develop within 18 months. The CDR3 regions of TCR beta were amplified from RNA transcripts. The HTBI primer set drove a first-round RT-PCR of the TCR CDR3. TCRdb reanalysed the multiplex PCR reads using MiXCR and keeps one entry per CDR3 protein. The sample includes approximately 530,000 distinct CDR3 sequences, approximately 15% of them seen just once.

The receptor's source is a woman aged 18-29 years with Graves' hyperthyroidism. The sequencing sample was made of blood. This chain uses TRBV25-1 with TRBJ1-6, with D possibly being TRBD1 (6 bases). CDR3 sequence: CASSESSGGGVSPLHF. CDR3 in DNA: TGTGCCAGCAGTGAGTCATCGGGGGGCGGTGTGTCACCCCTCCACTTT.